This is a list of T cell receptor beta chains from one sample in a study of monozygotic twins with inflammatory bowel disease. TCRdb reprocessed the 5' RACE reads and stores each CDR3 protein as one record, lacking DNA. The repertoire shows nearly 450,000 distinct CDR3 sequences; the top ten hold 2% to 3%. The specimen was blood. These receptors were collected from a human donor with ulcerative colitis or Crohn's disease, or a healthy co-twin of an affected twin (not recorded which). Both conserved end residues are part of each CDR3.

v_call	j_call	cdr3_length	cdr3_aa
TRBV6-5	TRBJ2-1	14	CASSYGGVANEQFF
TRBV12-3/TRBV12-4	TRBJ2-7	11	CASAWDYEQYF
TRBV4-2	TRBJ1-5	16	CASSQEGGQGSQPQHF
TRBV28	TRBJ2-7	15	CASSYPGTSGDEQYF
TRBV6-6	TRBJ1-6	14	CASSYLQANSPLHF
TRBV20-1	TRBJ2-7	11	CSANLVYEQYF
TRBV21-1	TRBJ2-3	18	CASSKGETRGRGGDTQYF
TRBV20-1	TRBJ2-7	15	CSARPGTGASYEQYF
TRBV7-2	TRBJ1-5	16	CASSPVLGFGDQPQHF
TRBV21-1	TRBJ1-6	16	CASILGAGGLNSPLHF
TRBV7-2	TRBJ1-2	15	CASSPTGTVTYGYTF
TRBV4-1	TRBJ2-2	17	CASSQDARVMDTGELFF
TRBV9	TRBJ2-1	15	CASSVELAGNNEQFF
TRBV5-1	TRBJ2-5	16	CASSLVPSGEGETQYF
TRBV19	TRBJ2-3	14	CASSNGNPIDTQYF
TRBV7-9	TRBJ2-1	15	CASSLVVAGANEQFF
TRBV18	TRBJ2-6	19	CASSPQGLAKLSGANVLTF
TRBV11-2	TRBJ2-5	14	CASSLREGPWAQYF
TRBV27	TRBJ2-7	14	CASTETGGGYEQYF
TRBV4-3	TRBJ1-1	15	CASSQVGASTAEAFF
TRBV28	TRBJ1-5	15	CASSSQGQGGQPQHF
TRBV7-2	TRBJ1-1	16	CASSLNPPGYGTEAFF
TRBV4-2	TRBJ2-3	17	CASSQDPGQGVTDTQYF
TRBV5-6	TRBJ1-2	11	CASSFDSRGTF
TRBV5-6	TRBJ2-6	16	CASSPLTSAGANVLTF
TRBV2	TRBJ2-7	14	CASSGGRVRYEQYF
TRBV18	TRBJ2-3	13	CASSPGVQDTQYF
TRBV12-3/TRBV12-4	TRBJ1-6	16	CASSLGALPSNSPLHF
TRBV9	TRBJ2-5	13	CASSVVSGETQYF
TRBV5-1	TRBJ2-1	16	CASSLAPSGGNNEQFF
TRBV9	TRBJ1-2	14	CASSSGQGLYGYTF
TRBV12-3/TRBV12-4	TRBJ1-1	13	CASLRDANTEAFF
TRBV4-1	TRBJ1-3	17	CASSQVKAALSGNTIYF
TRBV9	TRBJ2-7	15	CASSVAGGAPYEQYF
TRBV19	TRBJ1-1	14	CASSIPLVGGEAFF
TRBV20-1	TRBJ2-1	17	CSARVGKGSGRAGEQFF
TRBV20-1	TRBJ1-2	12	CSAARTGGGYTF
TRBV3-1	TRBJ1-1	15	CASSQGGQLNTEAFF
TRBV5-1	TRBJ2-2	15	CASSLVGGDTGELFF
TRBV25-1	TRBJ1-1	13	CASSESAGYEAFF
TRBV30	TRBJ1-4	15	CAWSVQGRSNEKLFF
TRBV5-1	TRBJ2-5	15	CASSLDGDPQKTQYF
TRBV11-2	TRBJ1-1	13	CASSSFGTAEAFF
TRBV7-8	TRBJ1-5	13	CASSLSDNQPQHF
TRBV27	TRBJ2-2	18	CASSLSPGQGGRPGELFF
TRBV10-3	TRBJ2-3	12	CAISDPRDTQYF
TRBV10-3	TRBJ2-3	14	CATRLAGGGDTQYF
TRBV28	TRBJ2-1	14	CASSFSGINNEQFF
TRBV7-9	TRBJ2-2	13	CAQGDRDTGELFF
TRBV6-1	TRBJ2-5	15	CASTTSGGARETQYF
TRBV18	TRBJ1-5	15	CASSLTGAGNQPQHF
TRBV18	TRBJ1-4	16	CASSPGGQLNNEKLFF
TRBV6-2/TRBV6-3	TRBJ2-7	13	CASGDPPTYEQYF
TRBV5-1	TRBJ2-1	15	CASSQTTGNYNEQFF
TRBV28	TRBJ1-2	15	CASSLSQGLLYGYTF